Presented here are 31 T cell receptor beta chains from one specimen sequenced in a study of beta chain features in type 1 diabetes. The authors reverse transcribed all of the isolated RNA, so sequencing captured expressed TCRB transcripts. Repertoires were generated with immunoSEQ multiplex PCR, while TCRdb's copy carries only in-frame clones and drops some. This repertoire shows fewer than 550,000 clones, roughly 11% found once; its top ten account for 0.046%. The sequenced material came from naive CD4+ T cells from blood. All receptors come from a woman under 30 in good health.

The V call is TRBV9, the J call TRBJ1-1; perhaps TRBD1 as D (6 bases). Germline lookup yields CDR1 SGDLS and CDR2 YYNGEE. Deletions cut 3 bases from V and 4 bases from J, with 13 bases between. The CDR3 contains 14 residues. The CDR3 protein is CASSASQGRTEAFF. CDR3 DNA: TGTGCCAGCAGCGCGTCACAGGGTCGCACTGAAGCTTTCTTT.

This chain uses TRBV4-1 with TRBJ2-3, with TRBD1 identical over 9 bases. CDR3 length: 15 residues. The germline gives CDR1 MGHRA, CDR2 YSYEKL. V dropped 4 bases and J dropped 4; count of bases not matched to a gene: 6. The CDR3 reads CASSLRTGEADTQYF. For the CDR3, the DNA is TGCGCCAGCAGCCTCCGGACAGGGGAGGCAGATACGCAGTATTTT.

The chain has TRBV29-1 and TRBJ2-1; tentative D call: TRBD2 (6 bases). V lost 7 bases to trimming and J lost 0 bases, with 10 bases between them. The CDR3 covers 13 residues. The germline V gene has CDR1 SQVTM and CDR2 ANQGSEA. The CDR3 sequence: CSGTTYSYNEQFF. The CDR3 DNA follows: TGCAGCGGGACTACTTACTCCTACAATGAGCAGTTCTTC.

The chain recombines TRBV10-3 with TRBJ2-5; perhaps TRBD2 as D (5 bases). Trimming removed 0 bases from V and 5 bases from J, with 16 bases in between. Germline V gives CDR1 ENHRY, CDR2 SYGVKD. CDR3 length: 16 amino acids. The CDR3 spells CAISESSPTGWETQYF. CDR3 DNA sequence: TGTGCCATCAGTGAGTCATCGCCGACGGGGTGGGAGACCCAGTACTTC.

This clone has more than one count but fewer than ten. This chain links TRBV2 with TRBJ2-5; 10 bases line up with TRBD1. V shed 10 bases and J 4 bases; nucleotides not matched to a gene: 9. The CDR3 sequence is 14 residues long. CDR1 SNHLY and CDR2 FYNNEI come from the germline V gene. CDR3 DNA sequence: TGTGCCACCTCCGACAGGGGGCGTCGAGAGACCCAGTACTTC. This sequence encodes CATSDRGRRETQYF. The full variable domain, in which reference TRBV2 and TRBJ2-5 provide the parts outside the CDR3, is EPEVTQTPSHQVTQMGQEVILRCVPISNHLYFYWYRQILGQKVEFLVSFYNNEISEKSEIFDDQFSVERPDGSNFTLKIRSTKLEDSAMYFCATSDRGRRETQYFGPGTRLLVL.

The chain has TRBV4-1 and TRBJ1-4; 10 positions match TRBD1. J was trimmed by 8 bases and V by 6 bases; bases with no gene match: 6. The CDR3 contains 14 residues. Germline CDR1 reads MGHRA; CDR2 reads YSYEKL. In nucleotides, the CDR3 is TGCGCCAGCAGTCAGACAGGGGGCAGCGAAAAACTGTTTTTT. It encodes CASSQTGGSEKLFF.

The table lists this clone with a few counts. J is TRBJ2-1 and V is TRBV7-9, with 8 bases aligning to TRBD1. After removal of 9 bases from V and 3 bases from J, the junction contained 7 bases not matched to a gene. Germline CDR1 SEHNR, CDR2 FQNEAQ (reference sequence). The CDR3 is made up of 14 amino acids. CDR3 coding DNA: TGTGCCAGTCTCGCAGGGGGCGTCTACAATGAGCAGTTCTTC. This encodes CASLAGGVYNEQFF.

The chain couples TRBV19 to TRBJ1-1; D not certain. CDR1 and CDR2 from the germline V gene are LNHDA and SQIVND (reference sequence). V lost 4 bases to trimming and J lost 3 bases, with 12 bases between them. The CDR3 contains 14 residues. The CDR3 DNA is TGTGCCAGTAGTACCCCCGGACGGTACACTGAAGCTTTCTTT. Encoded protein: CASSTPGRYTEAFF.

The V call is TRBV5-6, the J call TRBJ2-1; no clear D gene. V was clipped by 2 bases and J by 5 bases, with 14 bases between them. Germline CDR1 SGHDT, CDR2 YYEEEE. This CDR3 contains 15 residues. The DNA of the CDR3 is TGTGCCAGCAGCTTCTCGGGCCTGCTCCACAATGAGCAGTTCTTC. Translation: CASSFSGLLHNEQFF.

CDR3 loop: CASSQVTGGSKNIQYF. The CDR3 DNA is TGCGCCAGCAGCCAAGTTACAGGGGGTAGCAAAAACATTCAGTACTTC. V is TRBV4-1 and J is TRBJ2-4; the match to TRBD1 covers 8 bases. Germline V gene lookup returns CDR1 MGHRA and CDR2 YSYEKL. Trimming took 1 base from V and 3 from J; bases not matched to a gene: 5. CDR3 size: 16 residues.

This clone was found a few times. CDR3 amino acids: CASSQVSRPNTGELFF. CDR3 bases: TGCGCCAGCAGCCAAGTTTCAAGGCCGAACACCGGGGAGCTGTTTTTT. The J gene is TRBJ2-2, the V gene TRBV4-3; no reliable D call. V lost 1 base and J lost 0, with 9 bases in between. Germline loops: CDR1 LGHNA, CDR2 YSLEER. The CDR3 runs to 16 residues.

In this sample, this clone turned up a few times. The chain recombines TRBV9 with TRBJ2-3, with D possibly TRBD2 on 5 matching bases. V was cut by 2 bases and J by 5 bases, with 9 bases left in between. The CDR3 is 13 residues long. Germline CDR1 reads SGDLS; CDR2 reads YYNGEE. The CDR3 region is CASSVNGVDTQYF. Written as DNA, the CDR3 is TGTGCCAGCAGCGTGAACGGGGTAGATACGCAGTATTTT.

The rearrangement links TRBV7-9 to TRBJ2-1; 10 bases match TRBD2. The CDR3 has 15 residues. CDR1 and CDR2 (germline): SEHNR, FQNEAQ (reference sequence). Losses at the gene ends were 8 bases for V and 6 bases for J; bases not matched to a gene: 10. Written as DNA, the CDR3 is TGTGCCAGCCAAGACCAGGGACTAGCGATCAATGAGCAGTTCTTC. Translation gives CASQDQGLAINEQFF.

The chain uses TRBV29-1 and TRBJ2-1; 8 bases are a match to TRBD2. Germline-derived CDR1 and CDR2 are SQVTM and ANQGSEA. V lost 5 bases, J lost 4 bases, and 10 bases stayed unmatched. The CDR3 has 15 amino acids. The CDR3 nucleotides are TGCAGCGTTCAAAAAACGGGGGGGAATTACAATGAGCAGTTCTTC. Translation gives CSVQKTGGNYNEQFF.

This clone was detected a few times. The V gene is TRBV5-1, the J gene TRBJ2-6; no clear D gene. Germline values: CDR1 SGHRS, CDR2 YFSETQ. Trimming took 2 bases from V and 0 from J, leaving 6 bases between them. The CDR3 has 15 amino acids. CDR3 residues: CASSFSYSGANVLTF. The DNA of the CDR3 is TGCGCCAGCAGCTTTTCTTACTCTGGGGCCAACGTCCTGACTTTC.

The chain recombines TRBV5-4 with TRBJ2-6, with D uncertain. V shed 5 bases and J shed 2 bases, with 11 bases lying between them. This CDR3 region has 15 residues. Looked up from germline, CDR1 is SGHNT and CDR2 is YYREEE (reference sequence). The DNA of the CDR3 is TGTGCCAGCAGGCCCGCCTTCGCTGGGGCCAACGTCCTGACTTTC. Residues: CASRPAFAGANVLTF.

This clone has just a few counts. The V and J genes are TRBV7-9 and TRBJ2-6; D is ambiguous. Trimming removed 0 bases from V and 4 bases from J, with 10 bases in between. CDR1 and CDR2 (germline): SEHNR, FQNEAQ (reference sequence). The CDR3 runs to 16 residues. CDR3: CASSLASHTGANVLTF. The CDR3 region has the DNA TGTGCCAGCAGCTTAGCAAGCCACACCGGGGCCAACGTCCTGACTTTC.

The chain uses TRBV30 and TRBJ2-7; D is unresolved. This CDR3 has 11 residues. Between the trimmed V and J ends, which lost 4 bases and 4 bases, there was a span of 8 bases. The V gene's germline CDR1 is GTSNPN and CDR2 SVGIG (reference sequence). This CDR3 reads CAWTTKYEQYF. CDR3 nucleotides: TGTGCCTGGACAACAAAGTACGAGCAGTACTTC.

This sequence joins TRBV7-9 and TRBJ1-6; D uncertain. This CDR3 contains 15 residues. V was cut by 6 bases and J by 4 bases, with 13 bases left in between. Germline V gene data show CDR1 as SEHNR and CDR2 as FQNEAQ (reference sequence). The CDR3 nucleotides are TGTGCCAGCAGTCGCGCGGTAGATTATAATTCACCCCTCCACTTT. As protein: CASSRAVDYNSPLHF.

V and J are TRBV6-5 and TRBJ2-1; no reliable D call. Germline V gene data show CDR1 as MNHEY and CDR2 as SVGAGI. Trimming pared 2 bases from V and 5 bases from J, leaving 1 base between. This CDR3 is 11 amino acids long. The DNA for the CDR3 is TGTGCCAGCAGTTACCACAATGAGCAGTTCTTC. Protein sequence: CASSYHNEQFF.

The table lists this clone with a few counts. The V gene is TRBV29-1, the J gene TRBJ2-3, with 7 bases fitting TRBD1. The CDR3 length is 13 residues. Looked up from germline, CDR1 is SQVTM and CDR2 is ANQGSEA. V gave up 6 bases and J gave up 0 bases; unmatched junction bases: 3. CDR3 in amino acids: CSVGQTSTDTQYF. In nucleotides, the CDR3 is TGCAGCGTGGGACAGACTAGCACAGATACGCAGTATTTT.

This chain uses TRBV5-1 with TRBJ2-1; a possible D gene is TRBD1 (6 bases). Trimming left V 4 bases short and J 3 bases short, with 11 bases between. The CDR3 extends over 14 amino acids. Germline lookup yields CDR1 SGHRS and CDR2 YFSETQ. This CDR3 is CASSQDRSYNEQFF. The CDR3 DNA follows: TGCGCCAGCAGCCAAGACAGGAGCTACAATGAGCAGTTCTTC.

The CDR3 region is CASSQLMRTGDTGELFF. The CDR3 DNA sequence: TGCGCCAGCAGCCAATTGATGAGGACAGGGGACACCGGGGAGCTGTTTTTT. The chain uses TRBV4-3 and TRBJ2-2; 9 bases map to TRBD1. The CDR3 is 17 residues long. V trimming: 2 bases; J trimming: 3 bases; junction bases outside the gene matches: 7. Germline V gives CDR1 LGHNA, CDR2 YSLEER.

The chain combines TRBV19 with TRBJ2-5; 7 bases align to TRBD1. With 1 base clipped from V and 5 bases from J, the junction kept 13 bases outside the gene matches. The CDR3 totals 17 residues. Looked up from germline, CDR1 is LNHDA and CDR2 is SQIVND (reference sequence). The CDR3 coding sequence is TGTGCCAGTAGTATAGGACCCCGGAACAGGGGCCGGGAGACCCAGTACTTC. Translated, it gives CASSIGPRNRGRETQYF.

Note on this clone: This specimen includes other DNA sequences encoding the same CDR3. The J gene is TRBJ1-2, the V gene TRBV7-9; weak D call: TRBD1 (5 bases). The length of the CDR3 is 13 residues. V was trimmed by 5 bases and J by 4 bases, leaving 11 bases between them. CDR1 and CDR2 from the germline V gene are SEHNR and FQNEAQ (reference sequence). The CDR3 DNA sequence: TGTGCCAGCAGCCTCGGACAAGTCTATGGCTACACCTTC. It yields the protein CASSLGQVYGYTF.

This clone was counted between two and nine times. The CDR3 nucleotides are TGTGCCAGCAGCCAAGGGTTGAGCGGGAACTACGAGCAGTACTTC. Translated, it gives CASSQGLSGNYEQYF. The gene calls are TRBV4-2 and TRBJ2-7, with TRBD2 identical over 7 bases. Germline V gene lookup returns CDR1 LGHNA and CDR2 YNFKEQ. The J segment lost 3 bases and the V segment lost 1 base, leaving 6 bases of the junction unmatched. This CDR3 has 15 residues.

This sequence joins TRBV25-1 and TRBJ2-2; D gene uncertain. The CDR3 loop spans 15 amino acids. Germline CDR1 reads MGHDK; CDR2 reads SYGVNS. V gave up 1 base and J gave up 1 base, with 7 bases separating them. The CDR3 loop reads CASSESYGNTGELFF. As DNA, the CDR3 is TGTGCCAGCAGTGAATCGTACGGGAACACCGGGGAGCTGTTTTTT. Supplemented by reference TRBV25-1 and TRBJ2-2, the full variable domain reads EADIYQTPRYLVIGTGKKITLECSQTMGHDKMYWYQQDPGMELHLIHYSYGVNSTEKGDLSSESTVSRIRTEHFPLTLESARPSHTSQYLCASSESYGNTGELFFGEGSRLTVL.

A few counts support this clone. The rearrangement uses TRBV27 and TRBJ2-7; D may be TRBD1 (5 bases). Germline V gene data show CDR1 as MNHEY and CDR2 as SMNVEV (reference sequence). This CDR3 contains 13 residues. Trimming removed 6 bases at V and 0 bases at J, with 9 bases between. Written as DNA, the CDR3 is TGTGCCAGCAGGGGGCTAAGCTCCTACGAGCAGTACGTC. It specifies CASRGLSSYEQYV.

This clone was detected ten times or more. The chain has TRBV19 and TRBJ2-4; 11 bases are a match to TRBD2. Germline loops: CDR1 LNHDA, CDR2 SQIVND (reference sequence). V was pared by 6 bases and J by 8 bases, with 3 bases of the junction left unmatched. This CDR3 is 13 amino acids long. CDR3 nucleotides: TGTGCCAGTAGAACTAGCGGGAGATACATTCAGTACTTC. This codes for CASRTSGRYIQYF.

V and J are TRBV7-2 and TRBJ1-1, with no clear D. The CDR3 runs to 13 residues. The germline V gene encodes CDR1 SGHTA and CDR2 FQGNSA. Trimming left V 4 bases short and J 8 bases short, with 14 bases between. The CDR3 is CASSSRTASEAFF. CDR3 in DNA: TGTGCCAGCAGCTCAAGGACTGCTTCCGAAGCTTTCTTT.

This clone has just a few counts. This chain links TRBV5-1 with TRBJ2-3, with D unclear. The CDR3 sequence is 17 residues long. Trimming removed 0 bases from V and 0 bases from J, with 14 bases in between. Germline CDR1 and CDR2: SGHRS and YFSETQ. CDR3 residues: CASSLDARQTSTDTQYF. For the CDR3, the DNA is TGCGCCAGCAGCTTGGACGCTAGGCAGACCAGCACAGATACGCAGTATTTT.